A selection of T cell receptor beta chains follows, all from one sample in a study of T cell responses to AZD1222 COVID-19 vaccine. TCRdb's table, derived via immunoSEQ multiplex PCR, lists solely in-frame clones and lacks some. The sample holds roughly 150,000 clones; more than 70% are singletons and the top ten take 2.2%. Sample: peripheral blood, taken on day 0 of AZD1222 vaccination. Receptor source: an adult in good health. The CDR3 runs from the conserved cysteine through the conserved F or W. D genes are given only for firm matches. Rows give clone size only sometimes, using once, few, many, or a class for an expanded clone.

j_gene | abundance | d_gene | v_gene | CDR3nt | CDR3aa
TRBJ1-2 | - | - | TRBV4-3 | TGCGCCAGCAGCCAAGATATAATTGCGGCAGGGGATGGCTACACCTTC | CASSQDIIAAGDGYTF
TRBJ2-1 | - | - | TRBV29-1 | TGCAGCGCCAAGCCCTCAGGTTACAATGAGCAGTTCTTC | CSAKPSGYNEQFF
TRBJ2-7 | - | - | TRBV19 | TGTGCCAGTAGTGAGGGGTGGGGCTCCTACGAGCAGTACTTC | CASSEGWGSYEQYF
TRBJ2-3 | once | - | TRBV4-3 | TGCGCCAGCAGCCAAGAAATACAGCGTTCAGATACGCAGTATTTT | CASSQEIQRSDTQYF
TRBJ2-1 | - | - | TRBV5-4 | TGTGCCAGCAGCTCCCGCAGGGAGAATGAGCAGTTCTTC | CASSSRRENEQFF
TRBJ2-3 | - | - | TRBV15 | TGTGCCACCAGCAGAGTACCGCGGACTAGCACAGATACGCAGTATTTT | CATSRVPRTSTDTQYF
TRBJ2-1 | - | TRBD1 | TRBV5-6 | TGTGCCAGCAGTCCGACAGGGGGCACCTTCAATGAGCAGTTCTTC | CASSPTGGTFNEQFF
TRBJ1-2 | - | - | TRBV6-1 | TGTGCCAGCAGTGAAGCGCGGGGTGGCTACACCTTC | CASSEARGGYTF
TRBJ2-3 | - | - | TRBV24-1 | TGTGCCACCACCTCAGGGAGCACAGATACGCAGTATTTT | CATTSGSTDTQYF
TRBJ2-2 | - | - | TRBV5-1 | TGCGCCAGCAGCTACTCCGGCGGGGAGCTGTTTTTT | CASSYSGGELFF
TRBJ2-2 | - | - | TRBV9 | TGTGCCAGCAGCGCATACACCGGGGAGCTGTTTTTT | CASSAYTGELFF
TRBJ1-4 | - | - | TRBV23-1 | TGCGCCAGCAGTCATGGAGGTTTGGAGGAAAAACTGTTTTTT | CASSHGGLEEKLFF
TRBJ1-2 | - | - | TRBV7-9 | TGTGCCAGCAGCTTAGCGGGGGTTTTAGGTGGCTACACCTTC | CASSLAGVLGGYTF
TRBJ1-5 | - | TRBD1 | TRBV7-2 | TGTGCCAGCAGCTTACAGGGACAGAATCAGCCCCAGCATTTT | CASSLQGQNQPQHF
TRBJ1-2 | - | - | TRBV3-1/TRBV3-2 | TGTGCCAGCAGCCAAGGAAGAGGGGCTCTCTATGGCTACACCTTC | CASSQGRGALYGYTF
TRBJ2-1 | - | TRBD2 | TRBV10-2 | TGCGCCAGCAGTGTTTCTAGCGGGCCCAGCTCCTACAATGAGCAGTTCTTC | CASSVSSGPSSYNEQFF
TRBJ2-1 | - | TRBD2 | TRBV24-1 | TGTGCCACCAGTGAACCTAGCGGGAGCTCCTACAATGAGCAGTTCTTC | CATSEPSGSSYNEQFF
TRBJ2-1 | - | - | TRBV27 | TGTGCCGGAAACTTGGGAAACAATGAGCAGTTCTTC | CAGNLGNNEQFF
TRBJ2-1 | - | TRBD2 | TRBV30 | TGTGCCTGGAGCCAGGCTAGCGGGGAGCGGGAGTTCTTC | CAWSQASGEREFF
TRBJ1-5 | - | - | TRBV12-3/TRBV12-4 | TGTGCCAGCAGTTTACGAGGAGATCAGCCCCAGCATTTT | CASSLRGDQPQHF
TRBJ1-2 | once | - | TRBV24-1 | TGTGCCACCAGTGATTCCCGACAGGATAGACTCTATGGCTACACCTTC | CATSDSRQDRLYGYTF
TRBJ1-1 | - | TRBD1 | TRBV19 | TGTGCCAGTAGTAACAGGGGTTCGACTGAAGCTTTCTTT | CASSNRGSTEAFF
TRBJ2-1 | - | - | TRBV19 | TGTGCCAGTAGTATAGGAGGGCTGCGGATCAATGAGCAGTTCTTC | CASSIGGLRINEQFF
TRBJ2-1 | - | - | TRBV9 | TGTGCCAGCAGCGTAGTCGGGAGAGGGTCCTACAATGAGCAGTTCTTC | CASSVVGRGSYNEQFF
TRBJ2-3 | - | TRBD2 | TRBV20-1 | TGCAGTGCTAGTGTAAAAGCTAGCGGTACAGATACGCAGTATTTT | CSASVKASGTDTQYF
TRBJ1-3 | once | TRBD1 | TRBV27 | TGTGCCAGCAGTCGACAGGGTTGGGAAAACACCATATATTTT | CASSRQGWENTIYF
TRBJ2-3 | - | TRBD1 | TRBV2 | TGTGCCAGCAGATCCGGGACAGGCACAGATACGCAGTATTTT | CASRSGTGTDTQYF
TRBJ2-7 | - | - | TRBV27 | TGTGCCAGCAGCCCCGGGGACGGCTCCTACGAGCAGTACTTC | CASSPGDGSYEQYF
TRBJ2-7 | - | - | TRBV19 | TGTGCCAGTAGTAGAAGGTCGGACAGCCTTTACTACGAGCAGTACTTC | CASSRRSDSLYYEQYF
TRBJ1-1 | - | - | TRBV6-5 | TGTGCCAGCATTCGGAGGCAGGACATTAACACTGAAGCTTTCTTT | CASIRRQDINTEAFF
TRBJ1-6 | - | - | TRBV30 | TGTGCCTGGAGTCGGGACTTCAATTCACCCCTCCACTTT | CAWSRDFNSPLHF
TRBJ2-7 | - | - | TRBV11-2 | TGTGCCAGCAGCGAAAGCCGGGCCCCGGCCGACGAGCAGTACTTC | CASSESRAPADEQYF
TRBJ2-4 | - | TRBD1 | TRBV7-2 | TGTGCCAGCAGCTTGGGCAGGGGGAAAAACATTCAGTACTTC | CASSLGRGKNIQYF
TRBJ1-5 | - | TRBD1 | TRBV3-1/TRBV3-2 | TGTGCCAGCACCGACGACAGGGCGAGATATCAGCCCCAGCATTTT | CASTDDRARYQPQHF
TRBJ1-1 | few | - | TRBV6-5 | TGTGCCAGCAGTTACCACAGGGTTGCTGAAGCTTTCTTT | CASSYHRVAEAFF
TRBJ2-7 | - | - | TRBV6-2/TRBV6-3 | TGTGCCAGCAGCCTCACCGGGTTTACCCGCGAGCAGTACTTC | CASSLTGFTREQYF
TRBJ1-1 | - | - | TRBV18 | TGTGCCAGCTCACCAAGGGAGTTACGAGAGCCTGAAGCTTTCTTT | CASSPRELREPEAFF
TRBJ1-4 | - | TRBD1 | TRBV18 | TGTGCCAGCTCTACCGGGACAGGGATTGAAAAACTGTTTTTT | CASSTGTGIEKLFF
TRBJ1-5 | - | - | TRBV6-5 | TGTGCCACCCGACGCCTAGGTAACAATCAGCCCCAGCATTTT | CATRRLGNNQPQHF
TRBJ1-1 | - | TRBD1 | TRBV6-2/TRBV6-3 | TGTGCCAGCAGTTATTCAACAGGGGCAAACACTGAAGCTTTCTTT | CASSYSTGANTEAFF
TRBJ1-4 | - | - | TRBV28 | TGTGCCAGCATGGTGGATGAAAAACTGTTTTTT | CASMVDEKLFF
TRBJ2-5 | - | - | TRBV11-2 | TGTGCCAGCAGCTGGGGCCGGGTCCCTAAAGAGACCCAGTACTTC | CASSWGRVPKETQYF
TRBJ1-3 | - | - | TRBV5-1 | TGCGCCAGCAGCTTGTCTGTTCAGGGCCTATCTGGAAACACCATATATTTT | CASSLSVQGLSGNTIYF
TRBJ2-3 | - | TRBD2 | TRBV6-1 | TGTGCCAGCAGTGAAAAGACTAGCGGGAGTCTACCAGATACGCAGTATTTT | CASSEKTSGSLPDTQYF
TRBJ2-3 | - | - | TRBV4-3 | TGCGCCAGCAGCCAAGATCTTGCCGGTAGCGTCACAGATACGCAGTATTTT | CASSQDLAGSVTDTQYF
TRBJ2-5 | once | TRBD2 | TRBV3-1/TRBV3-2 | TGTGCCAGCAGCCAGACCAGCGGGAGCCTCCAAGAGACCCAGTACTTC | CASSQTSGSLQETQYF
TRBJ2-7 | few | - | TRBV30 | TGTGCCTGGAGCAGGGGCGGGAGCTCCTACGAGCAGTACTTC | CAWSRGGSSYEQYF
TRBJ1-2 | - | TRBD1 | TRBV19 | TGTGCCAGTACCCGGGGACAGAACCCTAACTATGGCTACACCTTC | CASTRGQNPNYGYTF
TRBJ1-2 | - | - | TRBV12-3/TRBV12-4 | TGTGCCAGCAGTTTTGGGCCCCGTGGAGGCTACACCTTC | CASSFGPRGGYTF
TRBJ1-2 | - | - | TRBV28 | TGTGCCAGCAGTTTAAGGGCCATGGGCCTCGGCTACACCTTC | CASSLRAMGLGYTF